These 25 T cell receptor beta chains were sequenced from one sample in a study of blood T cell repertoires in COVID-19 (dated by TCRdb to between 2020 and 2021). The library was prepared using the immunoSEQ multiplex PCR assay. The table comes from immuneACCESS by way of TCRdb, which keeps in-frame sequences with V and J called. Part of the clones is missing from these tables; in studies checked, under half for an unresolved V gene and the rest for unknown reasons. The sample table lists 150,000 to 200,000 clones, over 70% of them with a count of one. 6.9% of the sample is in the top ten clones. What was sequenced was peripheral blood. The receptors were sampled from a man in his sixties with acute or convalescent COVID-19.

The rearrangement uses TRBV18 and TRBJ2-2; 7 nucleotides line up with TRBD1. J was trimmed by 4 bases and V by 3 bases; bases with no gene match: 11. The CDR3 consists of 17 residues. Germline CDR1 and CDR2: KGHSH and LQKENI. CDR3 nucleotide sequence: TGTGCCAGCTCACCCTCCCCTGGGACAGCGTCCACCGGGGAGCTGTTTTTT. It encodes CASSPSPGTASTGELFF.

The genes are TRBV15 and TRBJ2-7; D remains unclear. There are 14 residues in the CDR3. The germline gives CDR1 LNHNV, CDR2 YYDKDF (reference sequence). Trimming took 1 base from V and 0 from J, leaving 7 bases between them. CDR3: CATSRGTSSYEQYF. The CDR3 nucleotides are TGTGCCACCAGCAGAGGCACGAGCTCCTACGAGCAGTACTTC.

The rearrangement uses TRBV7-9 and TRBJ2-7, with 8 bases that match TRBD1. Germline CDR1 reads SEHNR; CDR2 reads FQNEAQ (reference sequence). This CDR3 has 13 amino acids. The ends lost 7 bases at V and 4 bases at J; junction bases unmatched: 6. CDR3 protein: CASTSGGWYEQYF. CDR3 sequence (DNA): TGTGCCAGCACCTCAGGGGGCTGGTACGAGCAGTACTTC.

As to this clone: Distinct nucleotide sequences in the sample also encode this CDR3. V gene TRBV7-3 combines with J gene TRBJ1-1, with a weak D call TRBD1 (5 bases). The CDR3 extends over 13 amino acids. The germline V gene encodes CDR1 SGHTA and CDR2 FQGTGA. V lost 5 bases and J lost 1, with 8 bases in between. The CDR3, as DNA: TGTGCCAGCAGCCCCGGACAGAACACTGAAGCTTTCTTT. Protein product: CASSPGQNTEAFF.

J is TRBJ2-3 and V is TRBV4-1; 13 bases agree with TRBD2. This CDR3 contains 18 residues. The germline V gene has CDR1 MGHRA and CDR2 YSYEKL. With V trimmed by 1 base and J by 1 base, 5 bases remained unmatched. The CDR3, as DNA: TGCGCCAGCAGCCAAGTTTGGACTAGCGGGGGAGGCACAGATACGCAGTATTTT. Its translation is CASSQVWTSGGGTDTQYF.

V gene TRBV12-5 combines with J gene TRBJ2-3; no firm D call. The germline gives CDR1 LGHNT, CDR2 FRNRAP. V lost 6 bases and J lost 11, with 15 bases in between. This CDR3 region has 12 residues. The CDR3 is CASGPEIAWQYF. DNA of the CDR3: TGTGCTAGTGGGCCGGAGATTGCTTGGCAGTATTTT.

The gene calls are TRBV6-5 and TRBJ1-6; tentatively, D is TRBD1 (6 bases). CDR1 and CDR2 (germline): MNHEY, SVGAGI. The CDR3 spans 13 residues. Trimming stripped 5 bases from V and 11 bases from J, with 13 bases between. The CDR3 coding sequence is TGTGCCAGCAGTCAGAACAGGGATGCACCCCTCCACTTT. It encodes CASSQNRDAPLHF.

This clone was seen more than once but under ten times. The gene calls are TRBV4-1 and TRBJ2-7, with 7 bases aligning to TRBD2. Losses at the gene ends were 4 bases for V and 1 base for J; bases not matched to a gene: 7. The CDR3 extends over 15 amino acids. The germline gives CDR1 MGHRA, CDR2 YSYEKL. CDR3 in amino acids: CASSLALGGSYEQYF. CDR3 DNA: TGCGCCAGCAGCCTAGCCCTGGGGGGGTCCTACGAGCAGTACTTC.

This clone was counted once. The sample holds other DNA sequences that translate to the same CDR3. CDR3 nucleotides: TGTGCCAGCAGCTCCGGGACAGGTTTCTACGAGCAGTACTTC. Its translation is CASSSGTGFYEQYF. The chain recombines TRBV7-2 with TRBJ2-7; 8 nucleotides align to TRBD1. The CDR3 totals 14 residues. V was pared by 4 bases and J by 3 bases, with 5 bases of the junction left unmatched. Germline CDR1 SGHTA, CDR2 FQGNSA.

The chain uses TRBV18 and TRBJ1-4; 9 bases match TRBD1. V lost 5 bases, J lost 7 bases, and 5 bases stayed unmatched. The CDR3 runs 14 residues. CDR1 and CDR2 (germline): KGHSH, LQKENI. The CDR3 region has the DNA TGTGCCAGCTCATCAGGGACAGGGACTGAAAAACTGTTTTTT. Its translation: CASSSGTGTEKLFF.

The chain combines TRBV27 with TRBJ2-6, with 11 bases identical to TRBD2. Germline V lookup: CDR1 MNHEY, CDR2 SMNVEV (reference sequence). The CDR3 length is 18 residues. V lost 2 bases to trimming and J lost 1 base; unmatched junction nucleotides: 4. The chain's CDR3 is CASSLGASGGSGANVLTF. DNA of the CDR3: TGTGCCAGCAGTTTAGGGGCTAGCGGGGGGTCTGGGGCCAACGTCCTGACTTTC.

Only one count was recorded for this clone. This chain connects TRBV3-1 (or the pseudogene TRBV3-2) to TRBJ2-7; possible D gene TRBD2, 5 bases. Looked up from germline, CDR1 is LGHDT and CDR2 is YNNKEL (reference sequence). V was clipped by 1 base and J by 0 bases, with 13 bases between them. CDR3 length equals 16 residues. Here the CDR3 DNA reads TGTGCCAGCAGCCAAGGGTCTGGACTCCTCTCCTACGAGCAGTACTTC. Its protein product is CASSQGSGLLSYEQYF.

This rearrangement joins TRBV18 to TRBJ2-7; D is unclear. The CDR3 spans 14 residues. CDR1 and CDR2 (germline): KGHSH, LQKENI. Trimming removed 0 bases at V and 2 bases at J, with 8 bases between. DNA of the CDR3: TGTGCCAGCTCACCACCGCGGAACCCCTACGAGCAGTACTTC. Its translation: CASSPPRNPYEQYF.

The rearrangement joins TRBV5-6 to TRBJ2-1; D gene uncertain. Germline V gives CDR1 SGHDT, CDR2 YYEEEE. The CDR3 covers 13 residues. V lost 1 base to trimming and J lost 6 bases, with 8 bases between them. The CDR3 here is CASSLQQINEQFF. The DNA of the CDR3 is TGTGCCAGCAGCTTGCAACAAATCAATGAGCAGTTCTTC.

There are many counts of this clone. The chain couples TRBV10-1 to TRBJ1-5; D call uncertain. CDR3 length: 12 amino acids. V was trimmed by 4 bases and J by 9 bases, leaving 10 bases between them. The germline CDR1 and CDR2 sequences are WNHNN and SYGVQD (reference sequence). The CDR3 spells CASSASSGPQHF. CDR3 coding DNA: TGCGCCAGCAGTGCGAGTTCCGGGCCCCAGCATTTT.

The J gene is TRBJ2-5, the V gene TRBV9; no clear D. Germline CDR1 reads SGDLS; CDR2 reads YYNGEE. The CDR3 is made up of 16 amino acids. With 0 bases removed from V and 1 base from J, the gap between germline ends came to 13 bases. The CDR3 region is CASSVAPRQLQETQYF. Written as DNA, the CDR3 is TGTGCCAGCAGCGTAGCTCCCAGGCAGCTCCAAGAGACCCAGTACTTC.

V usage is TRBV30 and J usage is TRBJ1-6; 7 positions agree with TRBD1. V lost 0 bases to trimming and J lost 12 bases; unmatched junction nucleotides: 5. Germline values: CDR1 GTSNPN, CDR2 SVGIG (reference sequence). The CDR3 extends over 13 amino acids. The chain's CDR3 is CAWSVDRVGPLHF. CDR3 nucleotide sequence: TGTGCCTGGAGTGTAGACAGGGTGGGACCCCTCCACTTT.

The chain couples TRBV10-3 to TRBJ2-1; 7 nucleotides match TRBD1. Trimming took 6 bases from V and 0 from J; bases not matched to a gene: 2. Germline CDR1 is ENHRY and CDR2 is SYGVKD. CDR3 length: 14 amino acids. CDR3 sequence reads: CAIRGQSSYNEQFF. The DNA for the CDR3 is TGTGCCATCAGGGGACAGAGCTCCTACAATGAGCAGTTCTTC.

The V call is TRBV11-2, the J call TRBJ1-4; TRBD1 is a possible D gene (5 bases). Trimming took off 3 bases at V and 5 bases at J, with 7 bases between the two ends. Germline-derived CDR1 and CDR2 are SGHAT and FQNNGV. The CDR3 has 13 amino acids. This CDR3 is CASSFGGNEKLFF. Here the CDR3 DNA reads TGTGCCAGCAGCTTTGGGGGGAATGAAAAACTGTTTTTT.

DNA of the CDR3: TGTGCCTGGAAGGTAGCGGGCCACAATGAGCAGTTCTTC. Residues: CAWKVAGHNEQFF. The gene calls are TRBV30 and TRBJ2-1, with 7 bases aligning to TRBD2. CDR3 length: 13 amino acids. Germline V CDR1 and CDR2: GTSNPN, SVGIG (reference sequence). The V segment lost 4 bases and the J segment 5 bases; nucleotides outside the gene matches: 5.

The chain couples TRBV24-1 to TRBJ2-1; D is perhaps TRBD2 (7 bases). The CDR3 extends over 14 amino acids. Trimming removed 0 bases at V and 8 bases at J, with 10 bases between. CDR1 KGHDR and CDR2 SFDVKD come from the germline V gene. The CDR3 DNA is TGTGCCACCAGTGATTTGAGGGGGGGGGATGAGCAGTTCTTC. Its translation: CATSDLRGGDEQFF.

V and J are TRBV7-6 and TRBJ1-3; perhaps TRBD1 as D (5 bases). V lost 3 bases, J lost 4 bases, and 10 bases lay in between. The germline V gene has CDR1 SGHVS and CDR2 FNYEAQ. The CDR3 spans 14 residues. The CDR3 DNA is TGTGCCAGCAGCTTCGGGGGTTCGGGAAACACCATATATTTT. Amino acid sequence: CASSFGGSGNTIYF. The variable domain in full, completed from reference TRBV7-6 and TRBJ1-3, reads GAGVSQSPRYKVTKRGQDVALRCDPISGHVSLYWYRQALGQGPEFLTYFNYEAQQDKSGLPNDRFSAERPEGSISTLTIQRTEQRDSAMYRCASSFGGSGNTIYFGEGSWLTVV.

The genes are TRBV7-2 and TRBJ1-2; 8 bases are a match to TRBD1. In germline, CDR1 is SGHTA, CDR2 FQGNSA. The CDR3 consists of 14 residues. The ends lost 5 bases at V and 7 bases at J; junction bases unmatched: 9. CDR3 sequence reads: CASSARQGNFGYTF. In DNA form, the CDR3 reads TGTGCCAGCAGCGCCCGACAGGGGAATTTTGGCTACACCTTC.

The CDR3 region is CASRVSSYNEQFF. As DNA, the CDR3 is TGTGCCAGCAGGGTGAGCTCCTACAATGAGCAGTTCTTC. The chain joins TRBV6-5 to TRBJ2-1; D remains unclear. Per germline, CDR1 MNHEY and CDR2 SVGAGI. This CDR3 spans 13 amino acids. V was pared by 6 bases and J by 0 bases, with 6 bases between.

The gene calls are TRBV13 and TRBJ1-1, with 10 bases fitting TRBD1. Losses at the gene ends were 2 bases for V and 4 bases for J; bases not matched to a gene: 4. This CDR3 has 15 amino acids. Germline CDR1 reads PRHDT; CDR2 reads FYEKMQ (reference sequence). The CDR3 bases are TGTGCCAGCAGCTTACAGGGACAGGGGAGCACTGAAGCTTTCTTT. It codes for CASSLQGQGSTEAFF.